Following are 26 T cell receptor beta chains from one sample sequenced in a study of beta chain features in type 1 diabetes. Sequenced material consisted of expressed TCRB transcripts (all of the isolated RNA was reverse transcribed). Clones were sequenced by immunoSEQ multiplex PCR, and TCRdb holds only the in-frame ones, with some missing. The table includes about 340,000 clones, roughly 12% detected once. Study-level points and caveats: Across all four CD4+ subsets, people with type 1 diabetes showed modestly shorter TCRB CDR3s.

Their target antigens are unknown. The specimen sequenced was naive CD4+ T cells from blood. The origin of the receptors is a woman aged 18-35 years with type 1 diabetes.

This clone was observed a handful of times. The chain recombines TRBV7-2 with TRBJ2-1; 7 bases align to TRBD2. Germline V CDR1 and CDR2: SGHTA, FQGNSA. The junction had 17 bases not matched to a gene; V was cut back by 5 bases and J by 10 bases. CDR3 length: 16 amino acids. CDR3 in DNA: TGTGCCAGCAGCCCCCGACTAGCACTAATCCAGGTGGAGCAGTTCTTC. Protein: CASSPRLALIQVEQFF.

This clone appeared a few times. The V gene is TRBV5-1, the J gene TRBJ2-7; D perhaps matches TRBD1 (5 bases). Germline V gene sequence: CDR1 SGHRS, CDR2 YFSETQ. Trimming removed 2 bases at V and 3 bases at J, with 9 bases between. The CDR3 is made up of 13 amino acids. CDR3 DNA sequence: TGCGCCAGCAGCTTACAGGAAAACTACGAGCAGTACTTC. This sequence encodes CASSLQENYEQYF.

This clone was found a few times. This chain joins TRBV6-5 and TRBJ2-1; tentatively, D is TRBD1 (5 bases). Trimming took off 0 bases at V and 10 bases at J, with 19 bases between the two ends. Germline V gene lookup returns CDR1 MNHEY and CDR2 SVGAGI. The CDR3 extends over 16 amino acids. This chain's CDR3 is CASSYSAGQRYWEQFF. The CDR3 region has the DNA TGTGCCAGCAGTTACTCGGCAGGGCAGAGGTACTGGGAGCAGTTCTTC.

As DNA, the CDR3 is TGTGCCAGCAGCTTAGGACAGTTTCTCGCCTACGAGCAGTACGTC. It specifies CASSLGQFLAYEQYV. This chain joins TRBV5-6 and TRBJ2-7; tentatively, D is TRBD1 (6 bases). Germline-derived CDR1 and CDR2 are SGHDT and YYEEEE. CDR3 length: 15 amino acids. Trimming took 2 bases from V and 2 from J, leaving 14 bases between them.

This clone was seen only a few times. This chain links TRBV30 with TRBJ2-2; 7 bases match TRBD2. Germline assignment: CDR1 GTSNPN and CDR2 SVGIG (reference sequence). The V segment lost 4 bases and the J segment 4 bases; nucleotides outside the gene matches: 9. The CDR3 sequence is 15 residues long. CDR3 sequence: CAWKASPGGTGELFF. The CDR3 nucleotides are TGTGCCTGGAAAGCCTCCCCGGGGGGCACCGGGGAGCTGTTTTTT.

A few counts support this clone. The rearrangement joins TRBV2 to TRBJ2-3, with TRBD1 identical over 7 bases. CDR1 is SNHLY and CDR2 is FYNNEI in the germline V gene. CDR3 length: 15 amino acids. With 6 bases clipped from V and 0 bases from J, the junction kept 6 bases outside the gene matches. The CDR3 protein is CASSIRDSSTDTQYF. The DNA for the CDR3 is TGTGCCAGCAGCATCCGGGACAGTAGCACAGATACGCAGTATTTT.

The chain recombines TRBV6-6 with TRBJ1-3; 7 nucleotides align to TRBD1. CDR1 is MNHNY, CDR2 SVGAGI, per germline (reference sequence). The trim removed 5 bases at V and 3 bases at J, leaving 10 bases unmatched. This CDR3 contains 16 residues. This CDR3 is CASSRLRTGGGNTIYF. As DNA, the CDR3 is TGTGCCAGCAGTAGGCTGAGGACAGGAGGTGGAAACACCATATATTTT.

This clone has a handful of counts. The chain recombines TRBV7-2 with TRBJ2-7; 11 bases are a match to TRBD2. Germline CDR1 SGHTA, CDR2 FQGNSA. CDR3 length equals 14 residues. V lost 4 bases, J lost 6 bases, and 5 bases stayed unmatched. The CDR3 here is CASSSRTSGSEQYF. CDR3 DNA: TGTGCCAGCAGCTCCAGGACTAGCGGGTCCGAGCAGTACTTC.

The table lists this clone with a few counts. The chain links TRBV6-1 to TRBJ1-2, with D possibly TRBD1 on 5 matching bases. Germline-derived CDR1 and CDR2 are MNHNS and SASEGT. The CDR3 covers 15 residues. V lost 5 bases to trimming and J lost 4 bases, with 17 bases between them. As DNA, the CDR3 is TGTGCCAGCAGTTTTCAGGCGTGGCAGGGCTATGGCTACACCTTC. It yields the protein CASSFQAWQGYGYTF.

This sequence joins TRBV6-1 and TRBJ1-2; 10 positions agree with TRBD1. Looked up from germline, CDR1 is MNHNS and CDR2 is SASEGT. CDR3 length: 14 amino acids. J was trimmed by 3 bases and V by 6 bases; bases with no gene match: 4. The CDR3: CASRRQGADYGYTF. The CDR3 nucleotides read TGTGCCAGCAGAAGACAGGGGGCAGACTATGGCTACACCTTC.

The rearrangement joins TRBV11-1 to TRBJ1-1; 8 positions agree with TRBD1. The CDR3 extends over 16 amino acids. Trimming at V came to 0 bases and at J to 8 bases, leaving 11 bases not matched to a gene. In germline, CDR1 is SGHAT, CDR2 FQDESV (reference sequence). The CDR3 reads CASSLATGTGDVEAFF. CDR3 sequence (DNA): TGTGCCAGCAGCTTAGCTACCGGGACAGGTGACGTAGAAGCTTTCTTT.

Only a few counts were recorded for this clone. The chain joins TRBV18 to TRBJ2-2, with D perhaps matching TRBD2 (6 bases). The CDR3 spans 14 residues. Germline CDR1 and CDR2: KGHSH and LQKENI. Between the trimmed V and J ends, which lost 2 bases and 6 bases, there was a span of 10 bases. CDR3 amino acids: CASSPRREPGELFF. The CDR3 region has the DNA TGTGCCAGCTCACCAAGGAGGGAACCCGGGGAGCTGTTTTTT.

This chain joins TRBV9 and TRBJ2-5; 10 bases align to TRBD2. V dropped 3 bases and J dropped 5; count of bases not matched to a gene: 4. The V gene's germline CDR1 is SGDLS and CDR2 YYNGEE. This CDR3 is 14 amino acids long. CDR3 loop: CASSASGSGETQYF. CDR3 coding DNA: TGTGCCAGCAGCGCTAGCGGGAGTGGGGAGACCCAGTACTTC.

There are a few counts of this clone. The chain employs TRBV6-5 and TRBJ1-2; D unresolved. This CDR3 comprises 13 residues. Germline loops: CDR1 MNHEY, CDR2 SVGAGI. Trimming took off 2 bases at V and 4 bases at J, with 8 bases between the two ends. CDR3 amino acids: CASSYQGAYGYTF. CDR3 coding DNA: TGTGCCAGCAGTTACCAAGGAGCCTATGGCTACACCTTC.

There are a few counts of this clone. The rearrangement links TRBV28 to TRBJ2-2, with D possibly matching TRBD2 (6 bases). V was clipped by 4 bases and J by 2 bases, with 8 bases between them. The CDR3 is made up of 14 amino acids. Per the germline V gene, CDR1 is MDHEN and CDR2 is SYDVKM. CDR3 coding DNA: TGTGCCAGCAGTTCCGGGGGTAACACCGGGGAGCTGTTTTTT. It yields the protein CASSSGGNTGELFF.

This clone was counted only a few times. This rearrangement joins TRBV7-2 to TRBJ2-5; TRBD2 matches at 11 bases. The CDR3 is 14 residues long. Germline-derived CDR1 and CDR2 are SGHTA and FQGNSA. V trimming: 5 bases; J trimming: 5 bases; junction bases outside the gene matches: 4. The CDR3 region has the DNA TGTGCCAGCAGCGCTAGCGGGAGGACTGAGACCCAGTACTTC. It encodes CASSASGRTETQYF.

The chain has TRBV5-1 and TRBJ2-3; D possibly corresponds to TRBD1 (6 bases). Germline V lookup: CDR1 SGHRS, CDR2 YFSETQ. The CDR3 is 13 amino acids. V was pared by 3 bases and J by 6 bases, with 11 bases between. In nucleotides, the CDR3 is TGCGCCAGCAGCTCGGCGAGGGGGGATACGCAGTATTTT. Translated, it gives CASSSARGDTQYF. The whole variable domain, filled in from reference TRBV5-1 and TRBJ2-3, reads KAGVTQTPRYLIKTRGQQVTLSCSPISGHRSVSWYQQTPGQGLQFLFEYFSETQRNKGNFPGRFSGRQFSNSRSEMNVSTLELGDSALYLCASSSARGDTQYFGPGTRLTVL.

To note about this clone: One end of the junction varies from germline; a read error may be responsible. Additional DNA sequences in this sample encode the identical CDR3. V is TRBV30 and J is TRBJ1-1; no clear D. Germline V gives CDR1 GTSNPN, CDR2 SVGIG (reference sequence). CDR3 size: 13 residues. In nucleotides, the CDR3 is TGTGCCTTAAAGATTTCCCCGAGGACTGAAGCTTTTTTT. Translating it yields CALKISPRTEAFF.

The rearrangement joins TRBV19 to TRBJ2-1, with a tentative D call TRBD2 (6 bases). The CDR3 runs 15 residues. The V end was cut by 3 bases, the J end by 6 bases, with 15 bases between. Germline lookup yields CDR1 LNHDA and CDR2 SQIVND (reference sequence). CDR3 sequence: CASSIGASVSNEQFF. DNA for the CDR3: TGTGCCAGTAGTATTGGAGCTAGCGTATCCAATGAGCAGTTCTTC.

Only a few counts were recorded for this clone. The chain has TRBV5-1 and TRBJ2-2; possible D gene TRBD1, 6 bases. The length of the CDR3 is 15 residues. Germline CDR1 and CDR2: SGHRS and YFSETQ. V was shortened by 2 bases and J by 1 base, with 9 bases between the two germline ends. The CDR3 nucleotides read TGCGCCAGCAGCTTCCAGGACAGGAACACCGGGGAGCTGTTTTTT. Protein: CASSFQDRNTGELFF.

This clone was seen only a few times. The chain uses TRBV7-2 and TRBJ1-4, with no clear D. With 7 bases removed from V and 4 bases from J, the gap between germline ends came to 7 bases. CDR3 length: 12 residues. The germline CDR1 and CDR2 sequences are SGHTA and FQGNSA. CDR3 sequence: CASTGFNEKLFF. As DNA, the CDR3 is TGTGCCAGCACCGGGTTTAATGAAAAACTGTTTTTT.

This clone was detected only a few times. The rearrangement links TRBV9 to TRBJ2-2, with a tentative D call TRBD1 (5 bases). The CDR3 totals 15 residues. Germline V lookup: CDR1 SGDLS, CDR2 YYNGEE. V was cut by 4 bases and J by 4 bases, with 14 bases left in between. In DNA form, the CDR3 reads TGTGCCAGCAGCCCAACTCACAGGTTCACCGGGGAGCTGTTTTTT. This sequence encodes CASSPTHRFTGELFF.

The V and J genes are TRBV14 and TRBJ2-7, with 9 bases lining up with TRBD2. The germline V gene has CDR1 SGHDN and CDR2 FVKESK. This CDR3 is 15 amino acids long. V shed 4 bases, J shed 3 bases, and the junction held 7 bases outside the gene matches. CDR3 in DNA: TGTGCCAGCAGCCGTCGACTAGCGGTTGTCTACGAGCAGTACTTC. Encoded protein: CASSRRLAVVYEQYF.

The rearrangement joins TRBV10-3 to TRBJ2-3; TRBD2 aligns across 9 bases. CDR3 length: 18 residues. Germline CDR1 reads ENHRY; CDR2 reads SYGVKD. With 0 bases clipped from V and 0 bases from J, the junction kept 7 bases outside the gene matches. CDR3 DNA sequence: TGTGCCATCAGTGAGTCGGAGGGGCTAGCGGGGAGCACAGATACGCAGTATTTT. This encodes CAISESEGLAGSTDTQYF.

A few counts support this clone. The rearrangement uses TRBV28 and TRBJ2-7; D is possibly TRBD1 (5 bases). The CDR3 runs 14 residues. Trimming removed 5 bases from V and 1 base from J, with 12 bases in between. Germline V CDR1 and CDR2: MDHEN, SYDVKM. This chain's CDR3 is CASSRTPLSYEQYV. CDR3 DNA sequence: TGTGCCAGCAGTCGGACACCCTTATCCTACGAGCAGTACGTC.

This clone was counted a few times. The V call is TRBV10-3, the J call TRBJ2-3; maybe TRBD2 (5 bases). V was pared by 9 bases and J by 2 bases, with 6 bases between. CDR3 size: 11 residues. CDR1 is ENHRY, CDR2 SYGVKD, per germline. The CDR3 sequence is CAIAVTDTQYF. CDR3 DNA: TGTGCCATAGCGGTCACAGATACGCAGTATTTT.